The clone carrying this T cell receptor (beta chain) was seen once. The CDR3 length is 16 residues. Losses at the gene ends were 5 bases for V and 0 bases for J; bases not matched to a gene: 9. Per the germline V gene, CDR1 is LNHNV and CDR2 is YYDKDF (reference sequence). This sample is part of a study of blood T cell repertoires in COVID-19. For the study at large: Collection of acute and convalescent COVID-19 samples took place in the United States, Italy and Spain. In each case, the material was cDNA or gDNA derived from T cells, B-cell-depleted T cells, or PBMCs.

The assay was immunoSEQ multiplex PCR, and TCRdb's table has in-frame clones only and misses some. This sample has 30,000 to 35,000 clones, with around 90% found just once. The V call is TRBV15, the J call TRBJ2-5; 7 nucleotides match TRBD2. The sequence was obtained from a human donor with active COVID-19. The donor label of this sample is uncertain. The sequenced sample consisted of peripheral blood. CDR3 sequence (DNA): TGTGCCACCAGCCTTTTGGGGAGGGGCGACCAAGAGACCCAGTACTTC. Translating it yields CATSLLGRGDQETQYF. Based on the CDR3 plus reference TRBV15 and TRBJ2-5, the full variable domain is DAMVIQNPRYQVTQFGKPVTLSCSQTLNHNVMYWYQQKSSQAPKLLFHYYDKDFNNEADTPDNFQSRRPNTSFCFLDIRSPGLGDTAMYLCATSLLGRGDQETQYFGPGTRLLVL.